These T cell receptor beta chains were read from a single sample in a study of graft-versus-host responses after intestinal transplantation. No antigens are known for them. Assay used: immunoSEQ multiplex PCR; TCRdb lists only in-frame clones, some missing. The sample records tens of thousands of clones, 90% being singletons. The sequenced sample was unstimulated CD8+ T cells sorted from spleen or lymph node cells, obtained before intestinal transplant. The receptors were sampled from a human donor who received an intestinal transplant. Both conserved end residues are part of each CDR3. D genes are given only for firm matches. Clone size is stated in some rows and not others, as once, few, many or a class when expanded.

d_gene: -
abundance: -
j_gene: TRBJ1-1
v_gene: TRBV4-1
CDR3aa: CASSQPGWAEAFF
CDR3nt: TGCGCCAGCAGCCAACCAGGTTGGGCTGAAGCTTTCTTT

d_gene: TRBD2
abundance: -
j_gene: TRBJ2-3
v_gene: TRBV6-6
CDR3aa: CASSWGSGNTDTQYF
CDR3nt: TGTGCCAGCAGTTGGGGTAGCGGGAACACAGATACGCAGTATTTT

d_gene: -
abundance: -
j_gene: TRBJ2-2
v_gene: TRBV19
CDR3aa: CASSMAANTGELFF
CDR3nt: TGTGCCAGTAGTATGGCTGCGAACACCGGGGAGCTGTTTTTT

d_gene: TRBD1
abundance: -
j_gene: TRBJ1-2
v_gene: TRBV29-1
CDR3aa: CSVEEWGTGGGYTF
CDR3nt: TGCAGCGTTGAAGAGTGGGGGACAGGGGGTGGCTACACCTTC

d_gene: -
abundance: -
j_gene: TRBJ2-1
v_gene: TRBV5-6
CDR3aa: CASSGGNEQFF
CDR3nt: TGTGCCAGCAGCGGCGGCAATGAGCAGTTCTTC

d_gene: TRBD2
abundance: -
j_gene: TRBJ2-7
v_gene: TRBV25-1
CDR3aa: CASSDGGGLRGEQYF
CDR3nt: TGTGCCAGCAGTGACGGCGGGGGGCTTCGTGGCGAGCAGTACTTC

d_gene: -
abundance: -
j_gene: TRBJ2-1
v_gene: TRBV4-1
CDR3aa: CASSQDEGDSYNEQFF
CDR3nt: TGCGCCAGCAGCCAAGATGAGGGGGACTCCTACAATGAGCAGTTCTTC

d_gene: -
abundance: -
j_gene: TRBJ1-2
v_gene: TRBV5-6
CDR3aa: CASSRIQANYGYTF
CDR3nt: TGTGCCAGCAGCCGTATTCAGGCTAACTATGGCTACACCTTC

d_gene: -
abundance: -
j_gene: TRBJ2-1
v_gene: TRBV20-1
CDR3aa: CSALAYNEQFF
CDR3nt: TGCAGTGCTCTAGCCTACAATGAGCAGTTCTTC

d_gene: -
abundance: -
j_gene: TRBJ2-1
v_gene: TRBV4-2
CDR3aa: CASSQVPTGYNEQFF
CDR3nt: TGTGCCAGCAGCCAAGTTCCGACGGGCTACAATGAGCAGTTCTTC

d_gene: -
abundance: -
j_gene: TRBJ2-7
v_gene: TRBV7-6
CDR3aa: CASSPYIRGTESYEQYF
CDR3nt: TGTGCCAGCAGTCCCTATATTCGGGGGACCGAATCCTACGAGCAGTACTTC

d_gene: TRBD2
abundance: once
j_gene: TRBJ2-3
v_gene: TRBV5-1
CDR3aa: CASSPISGGFTDTQYF
CDR3nt: TGCGCCAGCAGCCCTATTAGCGGGGGGTTCACAGATACGCAGTATTTT

d_gene: -
abundance: -
j_gene: TRBJ1-1
v_gene: TRBV2
CDR3aa: CARPGHPNTEAFF
CDR3nt: TGTGCCCGACCTGGACATCCGAACACTGAAGCTTTCTTT

d_gene: -
abundance: -
j_gene: TRBJ1-1
v_gene: TRBV29-1
CDR3aa: CSAYFSGGIEAFF
CDR3nt: TGCAGCGCCTACTTCAGTGGGGGGATTGAAGCTTTCTTT

d_gene: TRBD2
abundance: -
j_gene: TRBJ2-3
v_gene: TRBV6-1
CDR3aa: CASRNGLAAGDTQYF
CDR3nt: TGTGCCAGCAGAAACGGACTAGCGGCGGGAGATACGCAGTATTTT

d_gene: -
abundance: -
j_gene: TRBJ1-6
v_gene: TRBV19
CDR3aa: CASSLGNSPLHF
CDR3nt: TGTGCCAGTAGTTTGGGCAATTCACCCCTCCACTTT

d_gene: -
abundance: -
j_gene: TRBJ1-4
v_gene: TRBV5-4
CDR3aa: CASSLDRAGEKLFF
CDR3nt: TGTGCCAGCAGCTTGGACAGGGCGGGTGAAAAACTGTTTTTT

d_gene: TRBD2
abundance: -
j_gene: TRBJ2-1
v_gene: TRBV5-1
CDR3aa: CASSSQRGAYNEQFF
CDR3nt: TGCGCCAGCAGCTCCCAGCGGGGGGCCTACAATGAGCAGTTCTTC